These T cell receptor beta chains were read from a single sample in a study of blood T cell repertoires in COVID-19. Profiling relied on immunoSEQ multiplex PCR, and the TCRdb table lists in-frame clones only, not all of them. In the table there are 200,000 or so clones, more than 75% of which are singletons. The sequencing sample was made of PBMCs or T cells enriched from blood (not recorded which). Every receptor here comes from a woman in her thirties or forties with acute COVID-19. Each CDR3 is given with its conserved first and last residue. Fields, in order: D gene, clone size, J gene, V gene, CDR3 DNA, CDR3 protein. A D gene is named only where the DNA matches it firmly. Size is stated for part of the rows, as once, few or many counts, or as a class when the clone is expanded.

D: NA
size: NA
J: TRBJ1-1
V: TRBV5-4
DNA: TGTGCCAGCAGCTCCTACGACAGGAACACTGAAGCTTTCTTT
CDR3: CASSSYDRNTEAFF

D: TRBD1
size: NA
J: TRBJ2-7
V: TRBV5-1
DNA: TGCGCCAGCAGCCCAACCGGGACAGGGGTTGGGGAGCAGTACTTC
CDR3: CASSPTGTGVGEQYF

D: NA
size: NA
J: TRBJ2-1
V: TRBV4-2
DNA: TGTGCCAGCAGCCCAGTATGGGGGGACCAACCCAATGAGCAGTTCTTC
CDR3: CASSPVWGDQPNEQFF

D: NA
size: NA
J: TRBJ2-7
V: TRBV11-3
DNA: TGTGCCAGCAGCTTAGTGGCCAGAAACTACGAGCAGTACTTC
CDR3: CASSLVARNYEQYF

D: NA
size: NA
J: TRBJ1-5
V: TRBV21-1
DNA: TGTGCCAGCAGCAACCATACGCAGGGGGATAGCAATCAGCCCCAGCATTTT
CDR3: CASSNHTQGDSNQPQHF

D: NA
size: NA
J: TRBJ2-5
V: TRBV9
DNA: TGTGCCAGCAGCGTCGACAGACAAGAGACCCAGTACTTC
CDR3: CASSVDRQETQYF

D: NA
size: NA
J: TRBJ2-7
V: TRBV18
DNA: TGTGCCAGCTCACCTGGACAGAGCTCCTACGAGCAGTACTTC
CDR3: CASSPGQSSYEQYF

D: TRBD1
size: NA
J: TRBJ1-1
V: TRBV25-1
DNA: TGTGCCAGCATTCCCGGACAGGTGACCACTGAAGCTTTCTTT
CDR3: CASIPGQVTTEAFF

D: NA
size: NA
J: TRBJ1-1
V: TRBV6-1
DNA: TGTGCCAGCAGTGAATTTGGGCAGATGAACACTGAAGCTTTCTTT
CDR3: CASSEFGQMNTEAFF

D: TRBD1
size: NA
J: TRBJ2-3
V: TRBV7-3
DNA: TGTGCCAGCTTAGGGGGCCGGAATACTCGGCGCACAGATACGCAGTATTTT
CDR3: CASLGGRNTRRTDTQYF

D: TRBD2
size: many
J: TRBJ2-3
V: TRBV9
DNA: TGTGCCAGCAGCACTACCTTAGCGGGGGGGCCGACAGATACGCAGTATTTT
CDR3: CASSTTLAGGPTDTQYF

D: TRBD1
size: NA
J: TRBJ2-7
V: TRBV7-9
DNA: TGTGCCAGCAGCGTCAGACAGGGGGGATCCCTGTACTTC
CDR3: CASSVRQGGSLYF

D: TRBD2
size: NA
J: TRBJ2-3
V: TRBV7-8
DNA: TGTGCCAGCAGCTTACGACTAGCGGGAGGAATCGCCACAGATACGCAGTATTTT
CDR3: CASSLRLAGGIATDTQYF

D: NA
size: NA
J: TRBJ1-4
V: TRBV19
DNA: TGTGCCAGTAGTATTCTCACAGCAACTAATGAAAAACTGTTTTTT
CDR3: CASSILTATNEKLFF

D: NA
size: NA
J: TRBJ2-3
V: TRBV24-1
DNA: TGTGCCACGTCCCAGACAGGATCCGCGGATACGCAGTATTTT
CDR3: CATSQTGSADTQYF

D: NA
size: NA
J: TRBJ2-3
V: TRBV15
DNA: TGTGCCACCAGCAGAGAAGGCGGTTCTAACACAGATACGCAGTATTTT
CDR3: CATSREGGSNTDTQYF

D: TRBD1
size: NA
J: TRBJ1-6
V: TRBV3-1/TRBV3-2
DNA: TGTGCCAGCAGCCAAGATTTGAGACAGGGTCGTACCCTCCACTTT
CDR3: CASSQDLRQGRTLHF

D: TRBD1
size: NA
J: TRBJ2-3
V: TRBV10-3
DNA: TGTGCCATCAGTGACCCGGGACAGGGGGAAACAGATACGCAGTATTTT
CDR3: CAISDPGQGETDTQYF

D: TRBD1
size: NA
J: TRBJ1-5
V: TRBV6-6
DNA: TGTGCCAGCAGTTACGCGACAGGGGAGGTTCAGCCCCAGCATTTT
CDR3: CASSYATGEVQPQHF

D: NA
size: NA
J: TRBJ1-5
V: TRBV28
DNA: TGTGCCAGCAGCCTTCGCACAGGTCTCTTGAACCCCCAGCATTTT
CDR3: CASSLRTGLLNPQHF

D: TRBD2
size: once
J: TRBJ2-2
V: TRBV7-3
DNA: TGTGCCAGCAGCCAGGGACTAGATGCCGGGGAGCTGTTTTTT
CDR3: CASSQGLDAGELFF

D: TRBD1
size: NA
J: TRBJ1-2
V: TRBV12-3/TRBV12-4
DNA: TGTGCCAGCAACCCCGGGACAGGGGATGGCTACACCTTC
CDR3: CASNPGTGDGYTF

D: NA
size: NA
J: TRBJ1-4
V: TRBV5-1
DNA: TGCGCCAGCAGCCAGGATGCAACTAATGAAAAACTGTTTTTT
CDR3: CASSQDATNEKLFF

D: NA
size: NA
J: TRBJ1-1
V: TRBV4-3
DNA: TGCGCCAGCAGCCAAGAAGCTAGCATGAACACTGAAGCTTTCTTT
CDR3: CASSQEASMNTEAFF

D: TRBD1
size: NA
J: TRBJ1-1
V: TRBV28
DNA: TGTGCCAGCACCGACGACAGGGCTGAAGCTTTCTTT
CDR3: CASTDDRAEAFF

D: NA
size: NA
J: TRBJ1-4
V: TRBV2
DNA: TGTGCCAGCAGTGGGGCCCAGGAAAAACTGTTTTTT
CDR3: CASSGAQEKLFF

D: NA
size: NA
J: TRBJ2-1
V: TRBV7-2
DNA: TGTGCCAGCAGCTTGACATGGGAGCAGTTCTTC
CDR3: CASSLTWEQFF

D: NA
size: NA
J: TRBJ1-6
V: TRBV3-1/TRBV3-2
DNA: TGTGCCAGCAGCCCGACAAGGACAAATTCACCCCTCCACTTT
CDR3: CASSPTRTNSPLHF

D: TRBD1
size: medium-sized
J: TRBJ1-6
V: TRBV3-1/TRBV3-2
DNA: TGTGCCAGCAGCCAAGATTGGACAGGGGGTCTTTCACCCCTCCACTTT
CDR3: CASSQDWTGGLSPLHF

D: NA
size: NA
J: TRBJ2-3
V: TRBV30
DNA: TGTGCCTGGAGTGCGGGCAGGGAGGCAGATACGCAGTATTTT
CDR3: CAWSAGREADTQYF

D: TRBD1
size: once
J: TRBJ1-6
V: TRBV27
DNA: TGTGCCAGCAGATCGACAGGGTACAATTCACCCCTCCACTTT
CDR3: CASRSTGYNSPLHF

D: TRBD2
size: NA
J: TRBJ2-7
V: TRBV5-4
DNA: TGTGCCAGCAGCCCCGGCGGGGGGTACTCCTACGAGCAGTACTTC
CDR3: CASSPGGGYSYEQYF

D: NA
size: NA
J: TRBJ2-7
V: TRBV3-1/TRBV3-2
DNA: TGTGCCAGCAGCCAACAAGTCGGGACACCAACCTACGAGCAGTACTTC
CDR3: CASSQQVGTPTYEQYF

D: TRBD2
size: once
J: TRBJ2-3
V: TRBV7-7
DNA: TGTGCTAGCAGGCCAAGGGGTGGAGCGGGGGGGCCGAGTATCACAGATACGCAGTATTTT
CDR3: CASRPRGGAGGPSITDTQYF

D: TRBD2
size: NA
J: TRBJ2-7
V: TRBV27
DNA: TGTGCCAGCAGGCGGACTAGCGGCAACCGTTACGAGCAGTACTTC
CDR3: CASRRTSGNRYEQYF

D: NA
size: NA
J: TRBJ2-7
V: TRBV2
DNA: TGTGCCAGCAAGGGAGAGCCTATTACCTCCTACGAGCAGTACTTC
CDR3: CASKGEPITSYEQYF

D: NA
size: NA
J: TRBJ1-2
V: TRBV5-1
DNA: TGCGCCAGCAGCTTGGGTAGGACAGCTCTCTATGGCTACACCTTC
CDR3: CASSLGRTALYGYTF

D: NA
size: NA
J: TRBJ1-4
V: TRBV19
DNA: TGTGCCAGTAGTAGGAGGCAAGGAAATGAAAAACTGTTTTTT
CDR3: CASSRRQGNEKLFF

D: NA
size: NA
J: TRBJ1-2
V: TRBV3-1/TRBV3-2
DNA: TGTGCCAGCATCCAAGGTTGGACAGTTAACTATGGCTACACCTTC
CDR3: CASIQGWTVNYGYTF

D: TRBD2
size: NA
J: TRBJ2-4
V: TRBV7-6
DNA: TGTGCCAGCAGCCAAGGACTAGCGACAGCCAAAAACATTCAGTACTTC
CDR3: CASSQGLATAKNIQYF

D: NA
size: NA
J: TRBJ2-1
V: TRBV7-8
DNA: TGTGCCAGCAGCCTAGGTGGTGGTAGCTCCTCCTACAATGAGCAGTTCTTC
CDR3: CASSLGGGSSSYNEQFF

D: NA
size: NA
J: TRBJ2-4
V: TRBV4-1
DNA: TGCGCCAGCAGCCAAGTTGGTAGGGGCGGCAAAAACATTCAGTACTTC
CDR3: CASSQVGRGGKNIQYF

D: TRBD1
size: NA
J: TRBJ2-5
V: TRBV9
DNA: TGTGCCAGCAGCGTAGCTGCAGGGGGAGAGACCCAGTACTTC
CDR3: CASSVAAGGETQYF

D: TRBD1
size: NA
J: TRBJ1-2
V: TRBV9
DNA: TGTGCCAGCAGCGCACGACAGGGAAGACCGAACTATGGCTACACCTTC
CDR3: CASSARQGRPNYGYTF

D: NA
size: NA
J: TRBJ2-2
V: TRBV10-3
DNA: TGTGCCATCAGACCCGGAGAGGTGAACACCGGGGAGCTGTTTTTT
CDR3: CAIRPGEVNTGELFF

D: TRBD1
size: few
J: TRBJ1-2
V: TRBV9
DNA: TGTGCCAGCAGCACGGGGGACAGCGTAGCTTCTAACTATGGCTACACCTTC
CDR3: CASSTGDSVASNYGYTF

D: NA
size: NA
J: TRBJ1-1
V: TRBV27
DNA: TGTGCCAGCAGACTTTCCCAGGGGAACACTGAAGCTTTCTTT
CDR3: CASRLSQGNTEAFF

D: NA
size: NA
J: TRBJ1-3
V: TRBV30
DNA: TGTGCCTGGAGTTCAGGGGTCTCTGGAAACACCATATATTTT
CDR3: CAWSSGVSGNTIYF

D: NA
size: NA
J: TRBJ2-7
V: TRBV3-1/TRBV3-2
DNA: TGTGCCAGCAGTCAGGGTTACGAGCAGTACTTC
CDR3: CASSQGYEQYF

D: TRBD1
size: NA
J: TRBJ2-7
V: TRBV7-8
DNA: TGTGCCAGCAGCACGGGACAGGGGGACTCCTACGAGCAGTACTTC
CDR3: CASSTGQGDSYEQYF

D: NA
size: NA
J: TRBJ1-6
V: TRBV6-5
DNA: TGTGCCACTCCGGGGAGGGCTGTGGGTAATTCACCCCTCCACTTT
CDR3: CATPGRAVGNSPLHF

D: NA
size: NA
J: TRBJ2-7
V: TRBV5-4
DNA: TGTGCCAGCAGCTCCCCGACTTTAGTAGGGGGGGTCTCCTACGAGCAGTACTTC
CDR3: CASSSPTLVGGVSYEQYF

D: TRBD1
size: NA
J: TRBJ1-5
V: TRBV6-2/TRBV6-3
DNA: TGTGCCAGCAGTTACACAGGACAGGGGGCCCAGCATTTT
CDR3: CASSYTGQGAQHF